This paragraph reports one T cell receptor (beta chain). Its target is unknown. Amplification of TCR beta used genomic DNA extracted from peripheral blood. This entry is derived from a study of T cell repertoires in aging, cancer and after chemotherapy. For the study at large: Six age groups, ranging from 30 or younger to 70 or older, included the donors. Findings and caveats of the study: Across the chemotherapy interval, each cancer cohort showed higher median generation probability, suggesting thymic rebound. Untreated cancer patients had significantly lower blood TCR diversity than age-matched healthy donors.

Rearranged V-D-J TRB sequences were amplified with a mixed TRB-A/B primer pool. MiXCR, applied by TCRdb to the multiplex PCR reads, yields one record per CDR3 protein. The sample records several thousand distinct CDR3 sequences, roughly 25% being singletons. The clonotype comes from a human donor with a blood cancer. The sequenced sample consisted of blood.

CDR3 in DNA: TGTGCCAGCAGCCAACCGGGATTAGGGACAGATACGCAGTATTTT. Translating gives CASSQPGLGTDTQYF. The rearrangement links TRBV7-2 to TRBJ2-3, with a tentative D call TRBD2 (5 bases). The CDR3 spans 15 residues. V lost 5 bases and J 3 bases, leaving 15 bases between the germline ends. Germline V gives CDR1 SGHTA, CDR2 FQGNSA.